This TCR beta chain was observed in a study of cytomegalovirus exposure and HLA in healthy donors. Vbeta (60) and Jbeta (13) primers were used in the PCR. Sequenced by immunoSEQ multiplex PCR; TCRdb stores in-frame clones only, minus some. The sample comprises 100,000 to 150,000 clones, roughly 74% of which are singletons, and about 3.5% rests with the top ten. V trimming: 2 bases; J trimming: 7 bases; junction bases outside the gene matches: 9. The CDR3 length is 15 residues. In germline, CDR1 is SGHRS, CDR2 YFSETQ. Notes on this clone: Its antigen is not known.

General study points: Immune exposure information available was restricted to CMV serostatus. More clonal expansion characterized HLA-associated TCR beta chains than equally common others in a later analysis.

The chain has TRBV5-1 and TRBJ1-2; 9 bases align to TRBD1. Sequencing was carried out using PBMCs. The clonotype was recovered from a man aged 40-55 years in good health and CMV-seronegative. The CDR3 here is CASSLGDRAVSGYTF. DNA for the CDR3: TGCGCCAGCAGCTTAGGGGACAGGGCGGTGAGTGGCTACACCTTC.